These T cell receptor beta chains were read from a single sample in a study of OX40 agonist ivuxolimab in advanced cancers. Clones were sequenced by immunoSEQ multiplex PCR, and TCRdb holds only the in-frame ones, with some missing. The sample lists around 77,000 clones; roughly 78% were seen once. Sequencing used CD4+ or CD8+ T cells sorted from blood, obtained in a trial of the OX40 agonist ivuxolimab. The receptor source for this set is an adult with an advanced solid tumor such as melanoma, head and neck, liver or kidney cancer. CDR3s include the opening cysteine and the closing phenylalanine or tryptophan. D genes are given only for firm matches. For some rows the clone size is stated as once, few or many, or as a class when expanded; others skip it.

V gene	D gene	clone size	J gene	CDR3 protein	CDR3 DNA
TRBV5-6	NA	NA	TRBJ1-6	CASSLDKASPLHF	TGTGCCAGCAGCTTGGACAAGGCTTCACCCCTCCACTTT
TRBV5-1	NA	once	TRBJ1-1	CASSLTGKDTEAFF	TGCGCCAGCAGCTTGACGGGGAAGGACACTGAAGCTTTCTTT
TRBV27	NA	NA	TRBJ2-7	CASSLFPVSYEQYF	TGTGCCAGCAGTTTATTCCCGGTTTCCTACGAGCAGTACTTC
TRBV25-1	TRBD2	few	TRBJ2-3	CASSEYRSGSITDTQYF	TGTGCCAGCAGTGAATATCGGAGCGGGAGTATAACAGATACGCAGTATTTT
TRBV5-1	NA	NA	TRBJ1-5	CASSLAGRSNQPQHF	TGCGCCAGCAGCTTGGCGGGACGAAGCAATCAGCCCCAGCATTTT
TRBV12-5	NA	NA	TRBJ1-5	CASGLDVSNGLPQHF	TGTGCTAGTGGTTTGGACGTCTCAAACGGGTTGCCCCAGCATTTT
TRBV30	NA	few	TRBJ1-1	CAWGGPRDPNTEAFF	TGTGCCTGGGGTGGACCTCGGGACCCGAACACTGAAGCTTTCTTT
TRBV6-5	TRBD2	NA	TRBJ2-7	CASSSRTSGRYEQYF	TGTGCCAGCAGTTCCAGGACTAGCGGGAGGTACGAGCAGTACTTC
TRBV4-3	TRBD2	NA	TRBJ2-3	CASSQDPSGGAADTQYF	TGCGCCAGCAGCCAAGATCCTAGCGGGGGGGCGGCAGATACGCAGTATTTT
TRBV7-2	TRBD2	NA	TRBJ2-1	CASSSGTRSEQFF	TGTGCCAGCAGCTCTGGGACTAGGAGCGAGCAGTTCTTC
TRBV4-3	NA	NA	TRBJ1-6	CASSQDGFSPLHF	TGCGCCAGCAGCCAAGATGGGTTCTCACCCCTCCACTTT
TRBV30	NA	NA	TRBJ2-1	CAWSAQAPGQFF	TGTGCCTGGAGTGCACAGGCCCCTGGGCAGTTCTTC
TRBV2	NA	NA	TRBJ2-4	CASSPGLAKNIQYF	TGTGCCAGCAGTCCGGGGCTAGCCAAAAACATTCAGTACTTC
TRBV19	NA	NA	TRBJ1-2	CASSTYATAPGYTF	TGTGCCAGTAGTACCTACGCGACAGCGCCTGGCTACACCTTC
TRBV15	TRBD2	NA	TRBJ2-1	CATSVSGSYNEQFF	TGTGCCACCAGCGTTAGCGGGAGTTACAATGAGCAGTTCTTC
TRBV4-1	NA	NA	TRBJ1-2	CASSQERPWRTNYGYTF	TGCGCCAGCAGCCAAGAAAGACCCTGGAGGACTAACTATGGCTACACCTTC
TRBV2	NA	NA	TRBJ1-6	CASNLGTVYSPLHF	TGTGCCAGCAACCTCGGGACTGTTTATTCACCCCTCCACTTT
TRBV19	TRBD1	NA	TRBJ1-5	CASRHQDREFEPQHF	TGTGCCAGTAGACACCAGGACAGGGAATTTGAGCCCCAGCATTTT
TRBV30	TRBD1	medium-sized	TRBJ1-4	CAWSLGRDRVF	TGTGCCTGGAGTCTTGGCCGGGACAGGGTTTTT
TRBV5-1	NA	NA	TRBJ1-1	CASSLARGNTEAFF	TGCGCCAGCAGCTTGGCCAGGGGAAACACTGAAGCTTTCTTT
TRBV28	NA	NA	TRBJ2-2	CAAEKGPRGAGELFF	TGTGCCGCCGAGAAGGGACCGCGAGGGGCCGGGGAGCTGTTTTTT
TRBV5-1	NA	NA	TRBJ2-5	CASSLEGRGETQYF	TGCGCCAGCAGCTTGGAGGGGCGGGGAGAGACCCAGTACTTC
TRBV28	NA	NA	TRBJ2-1	CASTQNLREQFF	TGTGCCAGCACCCAGAATCTGAGAGAGCAGTTCTTC
TRBV6-1	NA	NA	TRBJ1-5	CASSEAGDSNQPQHF	TGTGCCAGCAGTGAAGCAGGGGATAGCAATCAGCCCCAGCATTTT
TRBV28	NA	NA	TRBJ2-5	CASSLSQPMKTQYF	TGTGCCAGCAGTTTATCCCAACCTATGAAGACCCAGTACTTC
TRBV4-1	TRBD1	NA	TRBJ1-2	CASSQGGTGEKGYTF	TGCGCCAGCAGCCAAGGAGGGACAGGGGAAAAGGGCTACACCTTC
TRBV30	NA	NA	TRBJ1-2	CAWRLHRGSYTF	TGTGCCTGGAGGCTACACCGTGGAAGCTACACCTTC
TRBV5-6	NA	NA	TRBJ2-2	CASSLGGARTGELFF	TGTGCCAGCAGCTTAGGGGGGGCGAGGACCGGGGAGCTGTTTTTT
TRBV28	NA	NA	TRBJ2-3	CASSLELPADTQYF	TGTGCCAGCAGTTTAGAGCTCCCCGCGGACACGCAGTATTTT
TRBV5-1	TRBD2	NA	TRBJ2-1	CASSFGSGGYNEQFF	TGCGCCAGCAGCTTCGGGAGCGGGGGGTACAATGAGCAGTTCTTC
TRBV29-1	NA	NA	TRBJ2-7	CSVGLTGPYEQYF	TGCAGCGTTGGTCTTACAGGCCCCTACGAGCAGTACTTC
TRBV28	TRBD2	NA	TRBJ2-2	CARLLAANTGELFF	TGTGCCAGGTTACTAGCGGCCAACACCGGGGAGCTGTTTTTT
TRBV28	NA	NA	TRBJ2-5	CASIGRGAGEGTQYF	TGTGCCAGCATCGGCAGAGGGGCAGGGGAAGGGACCCAGTACTTC
TRBV7-2	NA	few	TRBJ1-4	CASSLAGGGSSTNEKLFF	TGTGCCAGCAGCTTAGCGGGAGGGGGGAGCTCGACTAATGAAAAACTGTTTTTT
TRBV7-2	NA	NA	TRBJ1-3	CASSWDNSGNTIYF	TGTGCCAGCAGCTGGGACAACTCTGGAAACACCATATATTTT
TRBV11-2	NA	few	TRBJ2-1	CASSLGARREFF	TGTGCCAGCAGCTTAGGGGCAAGGAGGGAGTTCTTC
TRBV9	NA	NA	TRBJ1-1	CASSPKRAGNTEAFF	TGTGCCAGCAGCCCCAAACGCGCGGGGAACACTGAAGCTTTCTTT
TRBV19	NA	NA	TRBJ1-1	CASSPRPGTEAFF	TGTGCCAGTAGTCCCCGACCGGGCACTGAAGCTTTCTTT
TRBV2	TRBD1	NA	TRBJ2-7	CASSVARGPDEQYF	TGTGCCAGCAGTGTAGCTAGGGGGCCGGACGAGCAGTACTTC
TRBV27	TRBD1	NA	TRBJ1-1	CASSSQGASTEAFF	TGTGCCAGCAGTTCTCAGGGGGCGAGCACTGAAGCTTTCTTT
TRBV5-1	NA	once	TRBJ2-4	CASSLGSPGEKNIQYF	TGCGCCAGCAGCTTGGGATCCCCGGGGGAAAAAAACATTCAGTACTTC
TRBV6-6	NA	once	TRBJ1-4	CASSPLQGWWEKLFF	TGTGCCAGCAGTCCTCTCCAGGGTTGGTGGGAAAAACTGTTTTTT